Listed here are 17 T cell receptor beta chains from one sample, sequenced in a study of blood T cell repertoires in COVID-19. Data came from immunoSEQ multiplex PCR; TCRdb stores just in-frame clones and leaves some out. The sample includes roughly 380,000 clones, roughly 87% seen only once; the top ten take around 3%. Input material: PBMCs or T cells enriched from blood (not recorded which). All receptors come from a woman aged 25 to 45 who had recovered from COVID-19.

The genes are TRBV6-1 and TRBJ2-5; weak D call: TRBD1 (5 bases). The CDR3 runs 17 residues. Trimming removed 2 bases at V and 1 base at J, with 17 bases between. Per the germline V gene, CDR1 is MNHNS and CDR2 is SASEGT. The CDR3 DNA follows: TGTGCCAGCAGTGAATATCAGGGAACCTACCGCCAAGAGACCCAGTACTTC. Residues: CASSEYQGTYRQETQYF.

The CDR3 sequence: CAISESPGVDTEAFF. The CDR3 DNA sequence: TGTGCCATCAGTGAGTCCCCGGGGGTTGACACTGAAGCTTTCTTT. J is TRBJ1-1 and V is TRBV10-3, with D tentatively TRBD1 (5 bases). This CDR3 has 15 residues. Trimming pared 0 bases from V and 3 bases from J, leaving 11 bases between. Germline CDR1 ENHRY, CDR2 SYGVKD.

V usage is TRBV4-1 and J usage is TRBJ2-2; D ambiguous. Trimming left V 4 bases short and J 3 bases short, with 9 bases between. The germline V gene has CDR1 MGHRA and CDR2 YSYEKL. This CDR3 contains 14 residues. For the CDR3, the DNA is TGCGCCAGCAGCCTCCGCATAGACACCGGGGAGCTGTTTTTT. Translating it yields CASSLRIDTGELFF.

A few counts support this clone. The chain uses TRBV9 and TRBJ2-2; 7 nucleotides match TRBD1. The CDR3 loop spans 15 amino acids. V gave up 3 bases and J gave up 0 bases; unmatched junction bases: 2. Germline CDR1 and CDR2: SGDLS and YYNGEE. CDR3 in amino acids: CASSGGTANTGELFF. DNA for the CDR3: TGTGCCAGCAGCGGGGGGACAGCGAACACCGGGGAGCTGTTTTTT.

The V call is TRBV7-2, the J call TRBJ1-4; a possible D gene is TRBD1 (6 bases). Germline loops: CDR1 SGHTA, CDR2 FQGNSA. Trimming stripped 1 base from V and 7 bases from J, with 22 bases between. The CDR3 has 18 residues. CDR3 DNA: TGTGCCAGCAGCTTAGTTCTAAGGGGGGGGCAGAGAGGTGAAAAACTGTTTTTT. This gives the protein CASSLVLRGGQRGEKLFF.

The V call is TRBV19, the J call TRBJ2-7; 9 bases fit TRBD1. The ends lost 9 bases at V and 6 bases at J; junction bases unmatched: 6. CDR1 LNHDA and CDR2 SQIVND come from the germline V gene (reference sequence). The CDR3 totals 12 residues. This chain's CDR3 is CASGQGLGEQYF. DNA of the CDR3: TGTGCCAGCGGACAGGGGCTTGGCGAGCAGTACTTC.

This chain joins TRBV5-1 and TRBJ2-1; the match to TRBD1 covers 10 bases. This CDR3 has 14 residues. V was clipped by 4 bases and J by 7 bases; unmatched bases: 5. CDR1 and CDR2 (germline): SGHRS, YFSETQ. The CDR3 sequence is CASSAGQGGNEQFF. The CDR3 nucleotides are TGCGCCAGCAGCGCCGGACAGGGGGGGAATGAGCAGTTCTTC.

The chain combines TRBV7-2 with TRBJ1-3; D is unresolved. V lost 5 bases, J lost 4 bases, and 15 bases lay in between. The CDR3 contains 15 residues. Germline loops: CDR1 SGHTA, CDR2 FQGNSA. The CDR3 loop reads CASSPQASGGNTIYF. CDR3 nucleotide sequence: TGTGCCAGCAGCCCTCAGGCCTCTGGGGGAAACACCATATATTTT. The full variable domain, with the rest looked up from reference TRBV7-2 and TRBJ1-3, is GAGVSQSPSNKVTEKGKDVELRCDPISGHTALYWYRQSLGQGLEFLIYFQGNSAPDKSGLPSDRFSAERTGGSVSTLTIQRTQQEDSAVYLCASSPQASGGNTIYFGEGSWLTVV.

J is TRBJ2-5 and V is TRBV3-1 (or the pseudogene TRBV3-2), with 13 bases that match TRBD2. Germline-derived CDR1 and CDR2 are LGHDT and YNNKEL (reference sequence). Trimming removed 1 base from V and 5 bases from J; junction bases left unmatched: 4. CDR3 size: 16 residues. CDR3 nucleotides: TGTGCCAGCAGCCAAGGGACTAGCGGGAGTGGGGAGACCCAGTACTTC. Its protein product is CASSQGTSGSGETQYF.

This chain joins TRBV27 and TRBJ1-1; the D gene is possibly TRBD1 (6 bases). This CDR3 is built from 16 residues. Deletions cut 5 bases from V and 7 bases from J, with 23 bases between. From germline, CDR1 is MNHEY and CDR2 SMNVEV (reference sequence). CDR3 in DNA: TGTGCCAGCAGTCCCACCTACAGGGCTGGTATTAGTGAAGCTTTCTTT. This codes for CASSPTYRAGISEAFF.

The gene calls are TRBV9 and TRBJ2-1, with TRBD2 matching 8 bases. Germline V CDR1 and CDR2: SGDLS, YYNGEE. The V and J ends lost 4 bases and 4 bases, in that order; junction bases with no gene match: 10. CDR3 length: 16 residues. The CDR3 bases are TGTGCCAGCAGCCCTACTGGGAGCGGGGGATACAATGAGCAGTTCTTC. This encodes CASSPTGSGGYNEQFF.

This chain uses TRBV6-4 with TRBJ1-3; D is uncertain. Germline CDR1 MRHNA, CDR2 SNTAGT. The length of the CDR3 is 13 residues. Trimming pared 4 bases from V and 4 bases from J, leaving 8 bases between. CDR3 in amino acids: CASSATPGNTIYF. CDR3 nucleotide sequence: TGTGCCAGCAGTGCGACACCCGGAAACACCATATATTTT.

This chain uses TRBV7-9 with TRBJ1-1, with a tentative D call TRBD1 (5 bases). Trimming took 5 bases from V and 2 from J, leaving 15 bases between them. Germline V gene sequence: CDR1 SEHNR, CDR2 FQNEAQ (reference sequence). The CDR3 is 15 amino acids. The CDR3: CASSVGAPGNTEAFF. The CDR3 coding sequence is TGTGCCAGCAGCGTAGGGGCCCCAGGAAACACTGAAGCTTTCTTT.

The chain combines TRBV19 with TRBJ1-6; 8 nucleotides align to TRBD1. J gave up 14 bases and V 9 bases, and 15 bases lay outside the gene matches. CDR3 length: 14 residues. CDR1 is LNHDA, CDR2 SQIVND, per germline (reference sequence). The CDR3 sequence is CASTLFQGAAALHF. CDR3 coding DNA: TGTGCCAGCACCCTTTTCCAGGGGGCCGCGGCCCTCCACTTT.

The count of this clone is one. Other nucleotide sequences in the sample specify the same CDR3. The CDR3 nucleotides are TGTGCCAGCAGTTTGAGGCAGACTGAAGCTTTCTTT. The encoded protein is CASSLRQTEAFF. The V and J genes are TRBV28 and TRBJ1-1; D remains ambiguous. Germline V gene lookup returns CDR1 MDHEN and CDR2 SYDVKM. The V gene lost 3 bases and the J gene lost 5 bases, with 7 bases spanning the gap. The CDR3 is 12 amino acids.

The genes are TRBV29-1 and TRBJ1-4, with D perhaps TRBD1 (6 bases). From germline, CDR1 is SQVTM and CDR2 ANQGSEA. V dropped 4 bases and J dropped 5 bases, with 17 bases sitting between them. This CDR3 contains 15 residues. CDR3 residues: CSVGIGGGPNEKLFF. In DNA, the CDR3 is TGCAGCGTTGGTATAGGCGGGGGGCCGAATGAAAAACTGTTTTTT. Full variable domain (rest looked up from reference TRBV29-1 and TRBJ1-4): SAVISQKPSRDICQRGTSLTIQCQVDSQVTMMFWYRQQPGQSLTLIATANQGSEATYESGFVIDKFPISRPNLTFSTLTVSNMSPEDSSIYLCSVGIGGGPNEKLFFGSGTQLSVL.

The V gene is TRBV7-9, the J gene TRBJ1-2; D remains ambiguous. CDR1 SEHNR and CDR2 FQNEAQ come from the germline V gene (reference sequence). The CDR3 length is 12 residues. Trimming shortened V by 2 bases and J by 8 bases, and 9 bases separated the two germline ends. The CDR3 spells CASSLQTSGYTF. The CDR3 DNA is TGTGCCAGCAGCTTACAAACATCCGGCTACACCTTC.